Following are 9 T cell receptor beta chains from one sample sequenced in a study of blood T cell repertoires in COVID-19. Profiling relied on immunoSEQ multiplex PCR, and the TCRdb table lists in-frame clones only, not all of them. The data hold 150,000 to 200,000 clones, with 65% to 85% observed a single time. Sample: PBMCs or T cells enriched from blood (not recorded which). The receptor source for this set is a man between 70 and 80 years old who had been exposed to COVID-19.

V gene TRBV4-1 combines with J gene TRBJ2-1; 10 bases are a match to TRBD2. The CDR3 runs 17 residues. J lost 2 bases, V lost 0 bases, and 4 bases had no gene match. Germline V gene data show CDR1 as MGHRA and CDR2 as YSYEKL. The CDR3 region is CASSQDLAGGTYNEQFF. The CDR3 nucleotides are TGCGCCAGCAGCCAAGATTTAGCGGGAGGTACCTACAATGAGCAGTTCTTC.

The CDR3 loop is CARSCKLAGVWETQYF. The CDR3, as DNA: TGTGCCAGAAGCTGCAAACTAGCGGGAGTGTGGGAGACCCAGTACTTC. V gene TRBV5-3 combines with J gene TRBJ2-5; 11 nucleotides align to TRBD2. TRBV5-3 is an open reading frame whose function is uncertain. Trimming removed 3 bases from V and 5 bases from J; junction bases left unmatched: 9. The CDR3 runs to 16 residues.

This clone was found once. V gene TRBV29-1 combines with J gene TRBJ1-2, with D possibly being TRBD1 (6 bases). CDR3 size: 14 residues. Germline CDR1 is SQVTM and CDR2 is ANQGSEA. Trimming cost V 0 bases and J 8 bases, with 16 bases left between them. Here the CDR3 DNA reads TGCAGCGTTGAAGATCAGCAGGGGAGAGGCGGCTACACCTTC. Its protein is CSVEDQQGRGGYTF.

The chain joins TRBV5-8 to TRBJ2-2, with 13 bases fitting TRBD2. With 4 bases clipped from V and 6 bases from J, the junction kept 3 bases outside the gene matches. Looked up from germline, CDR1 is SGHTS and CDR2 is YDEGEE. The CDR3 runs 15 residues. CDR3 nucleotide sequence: TGTGCCAGCAGCAGACTAGCGGGGGGATCCGGGGAGCTGTTTTTT. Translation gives CASSRLAGGSGELFF.

CDR3 region: CASRGGVGTTEAFF. DNA for the CDR3: TGTGCCAGCAGGGGAGGGGTGGGGACCACTGAAGCTTTCTTT. This sequence joins TRBV6-5 and TRBJ1-1, with a possible D match to TRBD1 (5 bases). The V gene lost 6 bases and the J gene lost 4 bases, with 15 bases spanning the gap. The V gene's germline CDR1 is MNHEY and CDR2 SVGAGI. This CDR3 is 14 amino acids long.

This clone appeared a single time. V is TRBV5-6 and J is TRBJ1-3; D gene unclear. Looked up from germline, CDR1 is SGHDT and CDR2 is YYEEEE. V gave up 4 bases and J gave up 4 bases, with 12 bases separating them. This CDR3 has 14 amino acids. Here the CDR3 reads CASSPQRLGNTIYF. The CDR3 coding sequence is TGTGCCAGCAGCCCACAGCGGCTGGGAAACACCATATATTTT.

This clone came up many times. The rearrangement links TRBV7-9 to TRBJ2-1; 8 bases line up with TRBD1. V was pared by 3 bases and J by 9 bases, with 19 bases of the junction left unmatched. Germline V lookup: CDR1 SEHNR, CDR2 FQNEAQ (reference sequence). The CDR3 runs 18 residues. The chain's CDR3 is CASSFNGRTGRRSGEQFF. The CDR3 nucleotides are TGTGCCAGCAGCTTTAATGGAAGGACAGGGAGGAGGTCGGGTGAGCAGTTCTTC. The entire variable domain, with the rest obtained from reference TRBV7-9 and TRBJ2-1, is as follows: DTGVSQNPRHKITKRGQNVTFRCDPISEHNRLYWYRQTLGQGPEFLTYFQNEAQLEKSRLLSDRFSAERPKGSFSTLEIQRTEQGDSAMYLCASSFNGRTGRRSGEQFFGPGTRLTVL.

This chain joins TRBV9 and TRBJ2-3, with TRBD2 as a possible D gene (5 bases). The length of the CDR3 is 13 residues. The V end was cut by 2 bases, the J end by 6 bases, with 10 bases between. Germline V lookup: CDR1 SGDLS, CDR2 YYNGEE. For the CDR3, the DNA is TGTGCCAGCAGCGTGGGAGTGGCCGATACGCAGTATTTT. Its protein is CASSVGVADTQYF.

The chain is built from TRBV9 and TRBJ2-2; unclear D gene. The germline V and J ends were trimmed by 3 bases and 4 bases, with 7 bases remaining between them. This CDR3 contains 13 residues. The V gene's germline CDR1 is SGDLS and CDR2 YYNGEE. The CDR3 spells CASSAAITGELFF. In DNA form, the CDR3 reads TGTGCCAGCAGCGCAGCGATCACCGGGGAGCTGTTTTTT.